This note documents a single T cell receptor (beta chain) sequence. Its binding antigen is unknown. Base qualities are not recorded, but no much larger clone differs from it by a single base. After less than 13 days of culture, CD4+ T cells were isolated with the EasySep CD4+ T cell isolation kit. Each participant received two doses of an mRNA SARS-CoV-2 vaccine, either BNT162b2 or mRNA-1273. Negative nucleocapsid antibody results before and after vaccination confirmed that the healthy vaccine recipients had no prior SARS-CoV-2 infection. On days 3 and 7, half of the culture medium was replaced with fresh IL-2-containing medium. Unless noted otherwise, every peptide stimulation condition was grown in triplicate wells. PBMC were separated from whole blood using Ficoll-Paque Plus gradient centrifugation and were then either cryopreserved at -140C or used fresh. Genomic DNA was extracted from cultured CD4+ T cells with the QIAamp micro DNA kit.

The data originate from a study of vaccination effects on CD4 cells after COVID-19 (dated by TCRdb to the early 2020s). Looking at the study overall: In the ViraFEST assay, PBMC were stimulated with viral peptide pools, and antigen-specific CD4+ T cell clonotypes were then identified by expansion using TCR sequencing. Altogether, over 9 COVID-19 convalescent patients and a few SARS-CoV-2-naive healthy vaccine recipients made up the full study. Cultures from other donors in the study were sequenced using the Oncomine TCR Beta short-read assay on an Illumina iSeq 100. Post-vaccine samples across the study were collected a median of 72 days after the second dose, with a range of 14 to 241. In both COVID-19 convalescent patients and infection-naive vaccine recipients, the study compared SARS-CoV-2 spike-specific CD4+ TCR repertoires from before mRNA vaccination with those from after it. A few million PBMC per well were cultured with 10 ug/ml peptides in IMDM containing around 5.3% human AB serum, 10 IU/ml IL-2 and gentamicin. Study-level results and caveats: Marked clonal contraction was observed in both infection-induced and vaccine-induced clones at late post-vaccination timepoints, consistent with waning T cell responses. The study was limited by a small number of convalescent patients, and early post-infection timepoints were lacking. In healthy vaccine recipients, vaccine-induced clones were almost all SARS-CoV-2 mono-reactive, with only 1 of 255 being cross-reactive with common cold coronaviruses.

From the cysteine through the phenylalanine, the CDR3 covers 16 amino acids. Just CDR3 DNA is preserved here, 48 bases in frame from base 1. CDR1 and CDR2 are read off the germline V gene (reference sequence) as MNHNY and SVGAGI. V trim: 4 bases; J trim: 5 bases; unmatched bases: 11. Library generation was performed with the immunoSEQ multiplex PCR assay. TCR beta CDR3 sequencing was performed on DNA from the cultured, isolated CD4+ T cells. The original pipeline was this. The analysis removed non-productive TCR sequences, trimmed reads to the CDR3 region, and retained only CDR3s that were 7 or more amino acids long. Antigen-specific clonotypes were identified with the MANAFEST web app by comparing expansion in peptide wells against reference cultures. To count as positive, a clone had to show expansion at FDR<0.05 compared with the reference and with all other wells, an odds ratio above 5, and a frequency above 0.1% in two replicate wells. Cross-reactive clonotypes were defined as significantly expanded in SARS-CoV-2 spike wells and in at least one common cold coronavirus spike condition. CDR3 similarity was assessed by Levenshtein distance with the stringdist R package, and unrooted trees were built with ape in R 3.6.1. TCRdb carries this immuneACCESS record with in-frame sequences only. Its versions omit some clonotypes, under half of them owing to an unresolved V gene in the studies checked, with the rest unexplained. That table gives V, J and clone size, and the DNA gave D and trimming. For this sample the table gives some 30,000 clones, of which around 74% were detected only once. The biggest ten clones account for approximately 15% of the sample.

This TCR came from a human donor who received a COVID-19 vaccine. The rearranged chain carries TRBV6-6 and TRBJ1-1, with 9 junctional bases fitting TRBD1. The specimen was CD4+ T cells from PBMCs cultured without peptide, collected after COVID-19 vaccination. The sequenced DNA: TGTGCCAGCAGTTCAACCGGGACAGGGTGGCGGACTGAAGCTTTCTTT. Its amino acids are CASSSTGTGWRTEAFF.